This paragraph covers one T cell receptor (beta chain) sequence. The sample belongs to a study of blood T cell repertoires in COVID-19. Assay used: immunoSEQ multiplex PCR; TCRdb lists only in-frame clones, some missing. In the table there are 200,000 to 300,000 clones, around 88% of which are singletons. With 4 bases removed from V and 2 bases from J, the gap between germline ends came to 15 bases. Germline lookup yields CDR1 SQVTM and CDR2 ANQGSEA. The CDR3 length is 15 residues. This clonotype was sampled from a middle-aged man who had recovered from COVID-19. The sample consisted of PBMCs or T cells enriched from blood (not recorded which). The chain uses TRBV29-1 and TRBJ2-4, with a weak D call TRBD1 (5 bases). CDR3 loop: CSVAPGRLSKNIQYF. The DNA of the CDR3 is TGCAGCGTTGCCCCAGGGCGCTTATCCAAAAACATTCAGTACTTC.